The following is a T cell receptor beta chain sequence with its context. The antigen this receptor binds is unknown. No base-level quality is on record; no much larger clone is a single base apart. The data were taken from a study of blood T cell repertoires in COVID-19 (dated by TCRdb to the early 2020s). For context, the study as a whole: Collaborator samples came from the United States, Italy and Spain and covered acute and convalescent phases of COVID-19. The sample metadata nearly always contained a de-identified subject ID, COVID-19 status, age in years and sex. The repertoires were released in a freely available public database intended as a resource for research on the immune response to SARS-CoV-2. The material from the prospective study consisted of cDNA or gDNA derived from T cells, B-cell-depleted T cells, or PBMCs. The samples were drawn from two sources: the first 160 participants of the ongoing ImmuneRACE study, and 1,000 to 1,500 subjects contributed by 6 global collaborators. The dataset comprised deeply sampled blood TCRbeta repertoires from subjects exposed to, actively infected with, or recovered from COVID-19. HLA class I and class II types, where available, came from metadata supplied by the sample provider rather than from assay-based typing.

TCRbeta CDR3 regions were amplified from genomic DNA using the immunoSEQ Assay, a bias-controlled multiplex PCR. The paper's data handling went like this. Nucleated cell counts per sample were estimated from amplification of reference gene primers within the assay. Sequence reads were collapsed and filtered to measure the absolute abundance of every unique TCRbeta CDR3 rearrangement. Productive Simpson clonality was computed per sample as the square root of Simpson's diversity index over productive rearrangements. This immuneACCESS table, as held by TCRdb, lists in-frame sequences with V and J called but not all clones. Of the missing ones, under half trace to an unresolved V gene in checked studies; the others have no known cause. The V and J calls and the clone size are those of that table, but D and trimming were determined from the DNA. The sample has approximately 94,000 clones on record, 75% to 85% of them singletons. The ten largest clones represent just under 25% of the sample.

Findings and caveats that apply to the study as a whole: Clinical and demographic metadata were provided uncurated, with the amount varying by source and participant.

Each collaborating institution followed its own protocols to collect whole blood in K2EDTA tubes. Collaborator samples were shipped for TCRbeta analysis as frozen whole blood, isolated PBMCs, or DNA extracted from either sample type. Material for sequencing was peripheral blood. The sequence was collected from a man in his 60s with acute or convalescent COVID-19.

The DNA sequence is given as TGTGCCAGCAGCTTGGGACAGGGACGGGCAGATACGCAGTATTTT. Its product reads: CASSLGQGRADTQYF. The rearrangement joined TRBV5-4 to TRBJ2-3, and TRBD1 matches 7 of the central bases. Per the germline V gene (reference sequence), SGHNT is the CDR1 and YYREEE is the CDR2. V is trimmed back by 0 bases and J by 4 bases, and the junction contains 5 bases that no gene match accounts for. The CDR3 runs 15 residues from the cysteine to the phenylalanine. The entry retains the CDR3 DNA only, 45 bases that are in frame from base 1.